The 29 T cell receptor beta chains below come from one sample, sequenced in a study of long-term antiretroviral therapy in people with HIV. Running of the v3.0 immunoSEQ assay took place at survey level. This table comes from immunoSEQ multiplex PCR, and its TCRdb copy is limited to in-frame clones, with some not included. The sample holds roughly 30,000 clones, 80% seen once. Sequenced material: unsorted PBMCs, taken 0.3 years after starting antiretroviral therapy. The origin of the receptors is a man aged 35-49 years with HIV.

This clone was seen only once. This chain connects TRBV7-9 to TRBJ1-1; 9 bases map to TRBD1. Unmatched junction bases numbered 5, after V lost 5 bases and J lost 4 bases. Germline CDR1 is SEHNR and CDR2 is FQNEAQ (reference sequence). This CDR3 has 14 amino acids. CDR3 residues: CASSPEDRGTEAFF. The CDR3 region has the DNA TGTGCCAGCAGCCCGGAGGACAGGGGCACTGAAGCTTTCTTT.

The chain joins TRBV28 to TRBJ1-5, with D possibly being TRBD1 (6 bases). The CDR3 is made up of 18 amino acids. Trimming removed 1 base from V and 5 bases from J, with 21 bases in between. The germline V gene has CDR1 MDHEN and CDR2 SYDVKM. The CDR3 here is CASSLSLRDNLSYQPQHF. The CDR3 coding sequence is TGTGCCAGCAGTTTATCGCTCAGGGACAACCTGTCCTATCAGCCCCAGCATTTT.

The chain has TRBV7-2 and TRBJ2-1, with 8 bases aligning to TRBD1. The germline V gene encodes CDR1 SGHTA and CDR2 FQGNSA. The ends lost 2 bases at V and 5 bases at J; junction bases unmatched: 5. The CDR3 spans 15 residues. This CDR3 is CASSLSGTGDNEQFF. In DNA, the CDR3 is TGTGCCAGCAGCTTATCCGGGACAGGTGACAATGAGCAGTTCTTC.

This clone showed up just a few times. The CDR3 sequence: CASSEQGARSPLHF. Here the CDR3 DNA reads TGTGCCAGCAGCGAACAGGGGGCTCGATCACCCCTCCACTTT. This chain joins TRBV7-9 and TRBJ1-6, with 9 bases that match TRBD1. The V gene end was trimmed by 5 bases and the J gene end by 10 bases; junction bases not matched to a gene: 6. This CDR3 has 14 amino acids. Per germline, CDR1 SEHNR and CDR2 FQNEAQ (reference sequence). Variable domain in full (rest from reference TRBV7-9 and TRBJ1-6): DTGVSQNPRHKITKRGQNVTFRCDPISEHNRLYWYRQTLGQGPEFLTYFQNEAQLEKSRLLSDRFSAERPKGSFSTLEIQRTEQGDSAMYLCASSEQGARSPLHFGNGTRLTVT.

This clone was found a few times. The CDR3 spells CASSLIGTEAFF. The CDR3 region has the DNA TGTGCCAGCAGCTTAATCGGGACTGAAGCTTTCTTT. This rearrangement joins TRBV11-2 to TRBJ1-1, with D unclear. Germline V gives CDR1 SGHAT, CDR2 FQNNGV. The CDR3 length is 12 residues. V dropped 2 bases and J dropped 5 bases, with 6 bases sitting between them.

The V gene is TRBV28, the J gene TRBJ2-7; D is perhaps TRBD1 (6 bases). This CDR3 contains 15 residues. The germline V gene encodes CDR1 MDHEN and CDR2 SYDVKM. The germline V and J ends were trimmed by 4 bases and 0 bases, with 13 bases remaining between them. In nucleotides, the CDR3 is TGTGCCAGCAGTTCGCCAGGGGACATCTCCTACGAGCAGTACTTC. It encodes CASSSPGDISYEQYF. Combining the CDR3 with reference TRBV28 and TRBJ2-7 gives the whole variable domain DVKVTQSSRYLVKRTGEKVFLECVQDMDHENMFWYRQDPGLGLRLIYFSYDVKMKEKGDIPEGYSVSREKKERFSLILESASTNQTSMYLCASSSPGDISYEQYFGPGTRLTVT.

CDR3 nucleotides: TGTGCCAGCAAAGAAAATGGACTTTTAAGCACAGATACGCAGTATTTT. Translation gives CASKENGLLSTDTQYF. The chain employs TRBV28 and TRBJ2-3; TRBD2 might be the D (5 bases). Trimming removed 7 bases at V and 0 bases at J, with 17 bases between. The germline CDR1 and CDR2 sequences are MDHEN and SYDVKM. CDR3 length: 16 amino acids.

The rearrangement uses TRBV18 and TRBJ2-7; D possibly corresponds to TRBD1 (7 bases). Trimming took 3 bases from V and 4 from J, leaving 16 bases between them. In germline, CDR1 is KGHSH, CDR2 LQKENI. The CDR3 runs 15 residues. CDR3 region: CASSPRAGGRYEQYF. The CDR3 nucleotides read TGTGCCAGCTCACCGAGGGCAGGGGGGAGGTACGAGCAGTACTTC.

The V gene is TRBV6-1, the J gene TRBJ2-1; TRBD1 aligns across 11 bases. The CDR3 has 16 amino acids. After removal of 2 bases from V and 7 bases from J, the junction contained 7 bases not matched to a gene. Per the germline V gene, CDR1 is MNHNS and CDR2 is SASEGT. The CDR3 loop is CASSEMGQGGMNEQFF. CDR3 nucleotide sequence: TGTGCCAGCAGTGAAATGGGACAGGGGGGAATGAATGAGCAGTTCTTC.

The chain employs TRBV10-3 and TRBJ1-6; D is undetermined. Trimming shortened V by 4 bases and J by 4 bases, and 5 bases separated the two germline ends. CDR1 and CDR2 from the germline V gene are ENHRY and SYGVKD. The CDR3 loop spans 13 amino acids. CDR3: CAISGQYNSPLHF. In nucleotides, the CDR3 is TGTGCCATCAGTGGGCAGTATAATTCACCCCTCCACTTT.

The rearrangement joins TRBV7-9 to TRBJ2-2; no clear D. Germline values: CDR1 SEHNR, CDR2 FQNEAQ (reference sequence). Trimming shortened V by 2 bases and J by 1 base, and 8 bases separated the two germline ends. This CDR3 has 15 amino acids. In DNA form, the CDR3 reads TGTGCCAGCAGCTTAAACGCCAGGAACACCGGGGAGCTGTTTTTT. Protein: CASSLNARNTGELFF.

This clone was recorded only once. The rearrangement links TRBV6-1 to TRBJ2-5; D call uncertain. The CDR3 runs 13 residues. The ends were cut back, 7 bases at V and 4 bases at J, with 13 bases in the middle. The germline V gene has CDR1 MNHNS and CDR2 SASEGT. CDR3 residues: CASTDSVGETQYF. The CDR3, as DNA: TGTGCCAGCACCGACTCCGTAGGAGAGACCCAGTACTTC.

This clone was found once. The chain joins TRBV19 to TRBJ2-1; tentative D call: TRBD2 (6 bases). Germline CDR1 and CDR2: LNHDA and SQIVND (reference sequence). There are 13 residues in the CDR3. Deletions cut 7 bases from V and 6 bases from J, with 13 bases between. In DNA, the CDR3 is TGTGCCAGTATGGCGGGATTTTCCAATGAGCAGTTCTTC. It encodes CASMAGFSNEQFF.

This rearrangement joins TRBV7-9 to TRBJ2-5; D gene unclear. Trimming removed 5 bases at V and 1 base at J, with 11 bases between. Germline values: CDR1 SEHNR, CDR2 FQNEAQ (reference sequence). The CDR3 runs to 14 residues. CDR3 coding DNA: TGTGCCAGCAGCCGCTCGGGCAGCCAAGAGACCCAGTACTTC. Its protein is CASSRSGSQETQYF.

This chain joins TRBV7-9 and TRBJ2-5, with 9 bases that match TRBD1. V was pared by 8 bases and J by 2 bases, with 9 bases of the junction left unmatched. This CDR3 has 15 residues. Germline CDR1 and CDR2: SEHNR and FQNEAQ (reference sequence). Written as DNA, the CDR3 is TGTGCCAGCGGGACAGGGTTCGAGGAACAAGAGACCCAGTACTTC. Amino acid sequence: CASGTGFEEQETQYF.

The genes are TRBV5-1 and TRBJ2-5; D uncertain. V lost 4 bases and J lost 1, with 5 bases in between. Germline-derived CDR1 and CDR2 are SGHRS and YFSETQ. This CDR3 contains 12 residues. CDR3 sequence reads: CASSRSQETQYF. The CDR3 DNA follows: TGCGCCAGCAGCCGTAGCCAAGAGACCCAGTACTTC.

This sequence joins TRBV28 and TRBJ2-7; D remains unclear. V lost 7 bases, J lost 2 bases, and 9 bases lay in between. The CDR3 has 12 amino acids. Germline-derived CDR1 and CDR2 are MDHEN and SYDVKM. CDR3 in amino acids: CASIRKPYEQYF. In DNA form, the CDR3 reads TGTGCCAGCATACGGAAGCCCTACGAGCAGTACTTC.

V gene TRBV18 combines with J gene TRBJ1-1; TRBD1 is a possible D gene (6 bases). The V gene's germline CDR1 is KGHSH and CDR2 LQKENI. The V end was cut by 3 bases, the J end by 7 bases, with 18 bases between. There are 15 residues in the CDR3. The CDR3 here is CASSPGQGGTGEAFF. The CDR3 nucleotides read TGTGCCAGCTCACCCGGACAAGGGGGTACTGGTGAAGCTTTCTTT.

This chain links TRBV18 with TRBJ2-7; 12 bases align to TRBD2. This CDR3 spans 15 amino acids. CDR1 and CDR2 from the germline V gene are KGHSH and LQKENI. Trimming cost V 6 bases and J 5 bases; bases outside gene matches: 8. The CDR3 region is CASSVGLAGPNEQYF. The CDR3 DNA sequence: TGTGCCAGCTCCGTGGGACTAGCGGGTCCCAACGAGCAGTACTTC.

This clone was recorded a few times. The CDR3 sequence is CASSLGGAGRDEQYF. The CDR3 DNA is TGTGCCAGCAGCTTAGGAGGGGCAGGGAGGGACGAGCAGTACTTC. The J gene is TRBJ2-7, the V gene TRBV7-9; 7 bases are a match to TRBD2. CDR1 and CDR2 (germline): SEHNR, FQNEAQ (reference sequence). This CDR3 has 15 residues. J lost 5 bases, V lost 1 base, and 8 bases had no gene match.

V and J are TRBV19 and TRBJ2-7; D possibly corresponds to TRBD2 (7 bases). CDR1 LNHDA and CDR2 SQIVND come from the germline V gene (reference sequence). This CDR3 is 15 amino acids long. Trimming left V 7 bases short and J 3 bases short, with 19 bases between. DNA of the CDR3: TGTGCCAGTAACTTTCGATCAGGGGAGGGCTACGAGCAGTACTTC. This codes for CASNFRSGEGYEQYF.

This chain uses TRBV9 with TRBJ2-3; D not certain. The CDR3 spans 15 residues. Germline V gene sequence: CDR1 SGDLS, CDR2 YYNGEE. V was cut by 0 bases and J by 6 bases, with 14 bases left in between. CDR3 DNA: TGTGCCAGCAGCGTAGATTCTGATCCCAGTGATACGCAGTATTTT. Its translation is CASSVDSDPSDTQYF. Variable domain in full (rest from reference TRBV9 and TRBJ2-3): DSGVTQTPKHLITATGQRVTLRCSPRSGDLSVYWYQQSLDQGLQFLIQYYNGEERAKGNILERFSAQQFPDLHSELNLSSLELGDSALYFCASSVDSDPSDTQYFGPGTRLTVL.

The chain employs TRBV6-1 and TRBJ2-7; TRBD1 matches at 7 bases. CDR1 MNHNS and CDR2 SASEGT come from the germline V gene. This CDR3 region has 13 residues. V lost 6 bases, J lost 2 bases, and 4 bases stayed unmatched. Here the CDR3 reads CASRRTGPYEQYF. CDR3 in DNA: TGTGCCAGCAGACGGACAGGTCCCTACGAGCAGTACTTC.

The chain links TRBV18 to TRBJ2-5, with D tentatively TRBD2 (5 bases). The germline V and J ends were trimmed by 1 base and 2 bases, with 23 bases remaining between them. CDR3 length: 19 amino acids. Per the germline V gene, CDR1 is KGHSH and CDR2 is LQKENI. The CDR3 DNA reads TGTGCCAGCTCACCACTTCTTATGGGAGACCCCCTTTATCAAGAGACCCAGTACTTC. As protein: CASSPLLMGDPLYQETQYF. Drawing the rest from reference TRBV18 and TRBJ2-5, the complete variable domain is NAGVMQNPRHLVRRRGQEARLRCSPMKGHSHVYWYRQLPEEGLKFMVYLQKENIIDESGMPKERFSAEFPKEGPSILRIQQVVRGDSAAYFCASSPLLMGDPLYQETQYFGPGTRLLVL.

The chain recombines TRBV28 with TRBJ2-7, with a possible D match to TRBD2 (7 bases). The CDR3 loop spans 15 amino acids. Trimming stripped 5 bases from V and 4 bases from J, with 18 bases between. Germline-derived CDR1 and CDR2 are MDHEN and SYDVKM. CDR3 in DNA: TGTGCCAGCAGTGGTATTGGGGGGGGCCCATACGAGCAGTACTTC. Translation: CASSGIGGGPYEQYF.

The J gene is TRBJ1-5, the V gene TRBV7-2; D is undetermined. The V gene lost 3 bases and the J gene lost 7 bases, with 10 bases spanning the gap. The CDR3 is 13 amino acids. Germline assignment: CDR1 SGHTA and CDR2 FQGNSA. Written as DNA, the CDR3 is TGTGCCAGCAGCTTGGAGGGTGGGCAGCCCCAGCATTTT. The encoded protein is CASSLEGGQPQHF.

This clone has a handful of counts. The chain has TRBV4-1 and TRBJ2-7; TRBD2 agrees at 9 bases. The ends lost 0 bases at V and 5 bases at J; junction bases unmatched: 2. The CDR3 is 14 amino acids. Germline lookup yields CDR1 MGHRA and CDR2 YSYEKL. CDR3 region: CASSQEGLADEQYF. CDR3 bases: TGCGCCAGCAGCCAAGAGGGACTAGCAGACGAGCAGTACTTC.

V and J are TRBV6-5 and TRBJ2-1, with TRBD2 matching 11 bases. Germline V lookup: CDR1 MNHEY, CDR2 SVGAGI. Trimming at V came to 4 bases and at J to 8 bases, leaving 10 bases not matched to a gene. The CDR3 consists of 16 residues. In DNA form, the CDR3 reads TGTGCCAGCAGTTCGCCTACTAGCGGGAGTAACCATGAGCAGTTCTTC. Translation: CASSSPTSGSNHEQFF.

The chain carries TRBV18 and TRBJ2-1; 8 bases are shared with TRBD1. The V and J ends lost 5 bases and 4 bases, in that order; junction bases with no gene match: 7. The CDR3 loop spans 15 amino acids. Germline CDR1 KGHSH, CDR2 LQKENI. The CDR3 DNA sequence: TGTGCCAGCTCAGCGGGACAGGCCGTATACAATGAGCAGTTCTTC. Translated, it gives CASSAGQAVYNEQFF.